This T cell receptor (beta chain) was identified in a study of blood T cell repertoires in COVID-19. Here immunoSEQ multiplex PCR was the method, and the copy in TCRdb shows in-frame clones only, minus some. This repertoire shows 200,000 to 250,000 clones, roughly 80% found once; its top ten account for about 1.3%. Germline V lookup: CDR1 MDHEN, CDR2 SYDVKM. V lost 6 bases to trimming and J lost 7 bases, with 15 bases between them. The CDR3 runs 14 residues. The rearrangement joins TRBV28 to TRBJ1-4; perhaps TRBD1 as D (6 bases). This clonotype was obtained from a middle-aged woman with acute COVID-19. The sequencing sample was made of PBMCs or T cells enriched from blood (not recorded which). The CDR3 sequence: CASRAGTRPEKLFF. CDR3 DNA sequence: TGTGCCAGCAGGGCCGGGACACGACCTGAAAAACTGTTTTTT.